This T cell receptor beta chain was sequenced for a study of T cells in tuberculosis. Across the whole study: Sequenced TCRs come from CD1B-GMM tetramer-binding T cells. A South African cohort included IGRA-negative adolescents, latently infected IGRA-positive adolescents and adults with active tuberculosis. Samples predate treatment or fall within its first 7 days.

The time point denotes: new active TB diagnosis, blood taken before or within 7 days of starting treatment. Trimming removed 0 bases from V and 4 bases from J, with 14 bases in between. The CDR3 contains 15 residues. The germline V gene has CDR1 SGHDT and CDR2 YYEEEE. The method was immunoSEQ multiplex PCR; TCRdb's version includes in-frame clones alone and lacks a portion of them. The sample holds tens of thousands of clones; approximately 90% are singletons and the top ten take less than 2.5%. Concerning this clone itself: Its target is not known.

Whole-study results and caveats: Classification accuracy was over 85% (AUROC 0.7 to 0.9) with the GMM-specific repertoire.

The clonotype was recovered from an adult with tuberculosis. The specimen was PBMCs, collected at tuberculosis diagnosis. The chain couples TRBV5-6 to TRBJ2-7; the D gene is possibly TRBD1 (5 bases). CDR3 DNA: TGTGCCAGCAGCTTGGAGGCAGGGATGGGATACGAGCAGTACTTC. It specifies CASSLEAGMGYEQYF.